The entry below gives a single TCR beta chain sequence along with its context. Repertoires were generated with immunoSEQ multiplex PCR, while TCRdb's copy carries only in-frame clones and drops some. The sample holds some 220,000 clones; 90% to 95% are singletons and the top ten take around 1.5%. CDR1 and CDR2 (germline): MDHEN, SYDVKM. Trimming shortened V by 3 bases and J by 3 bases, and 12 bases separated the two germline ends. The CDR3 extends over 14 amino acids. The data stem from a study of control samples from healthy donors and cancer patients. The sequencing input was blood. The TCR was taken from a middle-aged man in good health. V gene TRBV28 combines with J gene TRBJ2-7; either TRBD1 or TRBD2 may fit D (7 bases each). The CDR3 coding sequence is TGTGCCAGCAGTTTGGCAGGGGGGGTCTACGAGCAGTACTTC. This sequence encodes CASSLAGGVYEQYF.